This TCR beta chain was recorded in a study of T cell responses to AZD1222 COVID-19 vaccine. Findings and caveats of the study: At baseline, seropositivity was found in only a handful of AZD1222 recipients. Mostly white British, mostly female donors; authors suggested clonal diversity may be underestimated. Unmutated regions of variants are reportedly targeted by nearly half of spike-specific TCRs.

The protocol was immunoSEQ multiplex PCR, while the TCRdb copy is restricted to in-frame clones and leaves out a portion. The table shows around 150,000 clones, with roughly 84% occurring only once. This clone occurred a few times. What it recognizes is unknown. V gave up 6 bases and J gave up 5 bases; unmatched junction bases: 6. The CDR3 length is 13 residues. Germline V CDR1 and CDR2: LNHDA, SQIVND (reference sequence). This TCR came from an adult in good health. The sample in question was peripheral blood, obtained on day 0 of AZD1222 vaccination. This chain connects TRBV19 to TRBJ2-7, with 8 nucleotides matching TRBD1. The CDR3 region has the DNA TGTGCCAGTAGCCGGGACAGGCTCGACGAGCAGTACTTC. Translating it yields CASSRDRLDEQYF.